This TCR beta chain was captured by sequencing in a study of T cell responses to AZD1222 COVID-19 vaccine. The repertoire was sequenced with immunoSEQ multiplex PCR; TCRdb's copy has only in-frame clones and lacks some. Of about 140,000 clones listed, approximately 90% are singletons. Overall study results and limits: Sampling captured repertoires only after the peak T cell response. Donors were mostly white British, more females; clonal diversity possibly underestimated. Spike-specific TCR breadth and depth grew following two AZD1222 doses.

The CDR3 sequence is 13 residues long. Trimming cost V 7 bases and J 6 bases; bases outside gene matches: 6. CDR1 and CDR2 from the germline V gene are SGHTA and FQGTGA. To note about this clone: Antigen: not known.

This material consisted of peripheral blood, taken 28 days after the second AZD1222 dose. The rearrangement joins TRBV7-3 to TRBJ2-1, with TRBD2 identical over 7 bases. The clonotype was recovered from an adult who received the AZD1222 COVID-19 vaccine. Written as DNA, the CDR3 is TGTGCCAGCACCATGGGAGGGGCCAATGAGCAGTTCTTC. Amino acid sequence: CASTMGGANEQFF.